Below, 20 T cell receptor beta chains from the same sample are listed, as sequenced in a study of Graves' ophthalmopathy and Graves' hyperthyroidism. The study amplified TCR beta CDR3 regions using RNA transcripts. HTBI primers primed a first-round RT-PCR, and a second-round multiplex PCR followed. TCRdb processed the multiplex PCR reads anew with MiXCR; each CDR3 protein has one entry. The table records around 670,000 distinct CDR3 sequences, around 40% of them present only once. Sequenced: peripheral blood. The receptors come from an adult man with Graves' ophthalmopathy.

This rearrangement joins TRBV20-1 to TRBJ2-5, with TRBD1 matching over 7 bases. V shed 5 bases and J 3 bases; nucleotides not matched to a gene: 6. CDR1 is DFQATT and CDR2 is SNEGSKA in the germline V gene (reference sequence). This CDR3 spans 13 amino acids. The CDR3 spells CSAPRGKKETQYF. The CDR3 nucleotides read TGCAGTGCTCCCAGGGGGAAGAAAGAGACCCAGTACTTC.

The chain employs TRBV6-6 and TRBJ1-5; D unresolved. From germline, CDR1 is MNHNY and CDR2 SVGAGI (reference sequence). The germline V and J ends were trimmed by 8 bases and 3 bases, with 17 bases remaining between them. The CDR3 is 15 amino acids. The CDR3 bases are TGTGCCAGCCCAACCCATTACAGCTCCAATCAGCCCCAGCATTTT. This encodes CASPTHYSSNQPQHF.

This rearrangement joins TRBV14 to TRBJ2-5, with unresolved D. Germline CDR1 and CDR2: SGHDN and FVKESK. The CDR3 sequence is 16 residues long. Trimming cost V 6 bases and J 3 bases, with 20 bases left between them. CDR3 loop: CASSYPPGRKKETQYF. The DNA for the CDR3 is TGTGCCAGCAGTTACCCGCCAGGACGAAAAAAAGAGACCCAGTACTTC.

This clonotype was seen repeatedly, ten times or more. This CDR3 is CASSPASSTEQYF. The CDR3 DNA is TGTGCCAGCAGCCCCGCGAGTTCCACCGAGCAGTACTTC. The J gene is TRBJ2-7, the V gene TRBV7-3; D is ambiguous. Germline CDR1 SGHTA, CDR2 FQGTGA. Trimming took 5 bases from V and 6 from J, leaving 14 bases between them. The length of the CDR3 is 13 residues.

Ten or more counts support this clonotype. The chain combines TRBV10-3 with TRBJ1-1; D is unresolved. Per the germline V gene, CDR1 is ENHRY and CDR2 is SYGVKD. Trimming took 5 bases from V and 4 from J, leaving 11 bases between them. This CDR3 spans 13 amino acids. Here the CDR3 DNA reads TGTGCCATCAGTCTGGAGGGAGGCACTGAAGCTTTCTTT. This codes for CAISLEGGTEAFF.

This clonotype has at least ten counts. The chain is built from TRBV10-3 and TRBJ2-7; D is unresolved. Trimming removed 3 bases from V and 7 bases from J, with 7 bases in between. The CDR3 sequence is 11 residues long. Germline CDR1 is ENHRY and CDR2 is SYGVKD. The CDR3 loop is CAISDEAEQYF. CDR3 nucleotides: TGTGCCATCAGTGATGAGGCAGAGCAGTACTTC.

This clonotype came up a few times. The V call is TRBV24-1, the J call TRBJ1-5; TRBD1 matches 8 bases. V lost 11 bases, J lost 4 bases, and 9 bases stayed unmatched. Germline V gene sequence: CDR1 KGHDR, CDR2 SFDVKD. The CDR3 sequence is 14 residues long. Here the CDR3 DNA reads TGTGCCAGCAGAGGACAGGGAGTGAATCAGCCCCAGCATTTT. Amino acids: CASRGQGVNQPQHF.

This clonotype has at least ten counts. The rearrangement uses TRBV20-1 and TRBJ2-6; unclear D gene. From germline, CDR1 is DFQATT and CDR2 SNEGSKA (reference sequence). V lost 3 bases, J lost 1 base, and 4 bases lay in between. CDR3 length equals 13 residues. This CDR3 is CSASRSGANVLTF. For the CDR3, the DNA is TGCAGTGCTAGTCGGTCTGGGGCCAACGTCCTGACTTTC.

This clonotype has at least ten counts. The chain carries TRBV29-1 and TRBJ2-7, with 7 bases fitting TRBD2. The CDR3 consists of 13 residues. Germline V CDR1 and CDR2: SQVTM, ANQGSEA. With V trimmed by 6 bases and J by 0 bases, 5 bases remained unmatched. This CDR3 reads CSVQAGTSYEQYF. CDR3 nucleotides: TGCAGCGTCCAAGCGGGGACCTCCTACGAGCAGTACTTC.

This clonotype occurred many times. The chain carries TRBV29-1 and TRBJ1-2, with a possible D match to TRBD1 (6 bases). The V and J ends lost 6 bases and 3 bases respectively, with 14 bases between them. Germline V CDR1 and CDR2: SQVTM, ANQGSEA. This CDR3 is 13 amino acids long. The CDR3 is CSVRDTRDYGYTF. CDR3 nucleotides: TGCAGCGTCCGGGACACCCGGGACTATGGCTACACCTTC.

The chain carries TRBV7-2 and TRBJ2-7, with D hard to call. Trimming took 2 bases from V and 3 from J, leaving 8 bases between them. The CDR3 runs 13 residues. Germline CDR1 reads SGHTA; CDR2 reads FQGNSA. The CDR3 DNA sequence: TGTGCCAGCAGCTTAACCATCTTCTACGAGCAGTACTTC. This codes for CASSLTIFYEQYF.

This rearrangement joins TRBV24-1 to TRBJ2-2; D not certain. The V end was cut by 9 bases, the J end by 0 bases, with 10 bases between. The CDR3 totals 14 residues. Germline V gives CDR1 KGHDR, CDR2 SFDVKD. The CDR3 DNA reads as TGTGCCACCGGTTCTTGGGCGAACACCGGGGAGCTGTTTTTT. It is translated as CATGSWANTGELFF.

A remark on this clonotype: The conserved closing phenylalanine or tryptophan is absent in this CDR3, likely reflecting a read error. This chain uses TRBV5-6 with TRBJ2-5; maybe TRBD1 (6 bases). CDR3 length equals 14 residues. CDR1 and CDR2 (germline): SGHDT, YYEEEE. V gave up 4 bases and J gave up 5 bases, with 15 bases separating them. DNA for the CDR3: TGTGCCAGCAGCGTACAGGGCCGCCCGGAGACCCAGTACCTC. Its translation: CASSVQGRPETQYL.

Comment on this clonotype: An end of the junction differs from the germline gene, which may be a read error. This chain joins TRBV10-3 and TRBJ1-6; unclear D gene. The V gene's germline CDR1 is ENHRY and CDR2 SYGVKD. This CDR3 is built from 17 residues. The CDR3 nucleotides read TGTGCCAGCAGTTTAGCGGTTGGCAGCTCCTATAATTCACCCCTCCACTTT. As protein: CASSLAVGSSYNSPLHF.

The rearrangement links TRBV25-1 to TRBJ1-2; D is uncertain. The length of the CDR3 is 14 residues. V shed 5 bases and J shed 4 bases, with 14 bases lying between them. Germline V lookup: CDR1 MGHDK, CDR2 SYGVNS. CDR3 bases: TGTGCCAGCAGTCCCCGGTCAGGCCCCTATGGCTACACCTTC. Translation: CASSPRSGPYGYTF.

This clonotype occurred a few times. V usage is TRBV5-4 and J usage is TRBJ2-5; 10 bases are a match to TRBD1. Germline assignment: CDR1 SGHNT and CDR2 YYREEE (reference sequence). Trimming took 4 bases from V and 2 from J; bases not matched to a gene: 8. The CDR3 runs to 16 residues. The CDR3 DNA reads TGTGCCAGCAGCCACGCAAGGGACAGGGGACAAGAGACCCAGTACTTC. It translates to CASSHARDRGQETQYF. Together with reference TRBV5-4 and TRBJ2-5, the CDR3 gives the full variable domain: ETGVTQSPTHLIKTRGQQVTLRCSSQSGHNTVSWYQQALGQGPQFIFQYYREEENGRGNFPPRFSGLQFPNYSSELNVNALELDDSALYLCASSHARDRGQETQYFGPGTRLLVL.

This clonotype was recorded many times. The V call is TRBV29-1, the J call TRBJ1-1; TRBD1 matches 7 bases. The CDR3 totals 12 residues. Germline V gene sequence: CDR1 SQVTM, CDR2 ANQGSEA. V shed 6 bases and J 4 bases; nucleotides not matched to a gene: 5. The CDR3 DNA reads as TGCAGCGTGAAGACAGGGAGCACTGAAGCTTTCTTT. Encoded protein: CSVKTGSTEAFF.

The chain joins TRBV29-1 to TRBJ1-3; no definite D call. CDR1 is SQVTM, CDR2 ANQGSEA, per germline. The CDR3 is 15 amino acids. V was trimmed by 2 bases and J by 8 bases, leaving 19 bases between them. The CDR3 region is CSVESGGSGGYTIYF. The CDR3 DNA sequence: TGCAGCGTTGAATCAGGAGGGAGCGGTGGCTACACCATATATTTT.

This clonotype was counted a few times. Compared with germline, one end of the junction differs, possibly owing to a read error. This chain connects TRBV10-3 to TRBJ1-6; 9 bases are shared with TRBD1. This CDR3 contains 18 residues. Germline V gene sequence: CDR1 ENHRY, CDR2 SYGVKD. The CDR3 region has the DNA TGTGCCAGCAGTTACCGGACAGGGGCCAACTCCTATAATTCACCCCTCCACTTT. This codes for CASSYRTGANSYNSPLHF.

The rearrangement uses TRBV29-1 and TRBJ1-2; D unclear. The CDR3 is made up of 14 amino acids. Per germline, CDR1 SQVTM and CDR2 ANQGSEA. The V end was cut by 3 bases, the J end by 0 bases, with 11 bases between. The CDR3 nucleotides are TGCAGCGTTGAGCGTGGTATGTCTAACTATGGCTACACCTTC. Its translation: CSVERGMSNYGYTF.